This T cell receptor (beta chain) was profiled in a study of response to subunit inactivated influenza vaccine. Study-wide results and limits: Authors suggested few new T cells are recruited by each seasonal influenza vaccination.

CDR3 length: 17 residues. V was shortened by 1 base and J by 4 bases, with 17 bases between the two germline ends. This clonotype has more than one count but fewer than ten. No antigen is known for it. TCRdb reanalysed the RT-PCR reads using MiXCR and keeps one entry per CDR3 protein. The repertoire has approximately 310,000 distinct CDR3 sequences, 20% to 25% of them found once; the top ten carry roughly 10%. The receptor comes from a man between 50 and 75 years old who received an inactivated influenza vaccine. The rearrangement joins TRBV12-3 or TRBV12-4 to TRBJ1-3; D not resolved. The sequences come from PBMCs from blood, collected less than 22 months after vaccination. The CDR3 here is CASSLVVAGTFGNTIYF. CDR3 coding DNA: TGTGCCAGCAGTTTAGTGGTGGCAGGTACCTTCGGAAACACCATATATTTT.